The next 27 T cell receptor beta chains were all read from a single sample in a study of molecular identifiers for immune sequencing clone quantification. Via MiXCR, TCRdb re-called the PCR reads, giving one row per CDR3 protein. The sample consists of 350,000 or so distinct CDR3 sequences, around 21% of them appearing once. The sequencing input was naive CD8+ T cells from blood, with Jurkat cell RNA spiked in. The subset was: FACS-sorted CD8+CD4-CCR7+CD45RA+ naive T cells. The origin of the receptors is a human donor in good health. Some libraries in this study had Jurkat cell RNA spiked in.

The chain couples TRBV7-9 to TRBJ2-2; 7 bases line up with TRBD1. The CDR3 loop spans 17 amino acids. Per germline, CDR1 SEHNR and CDR2 FQNEAQ (reference sequence). The V and J ends lost 1 base and 4 bases, in that order; junction bases with no gene match: 9. CDR3: CASSLVGTVSPTGELFF. CDR3 bases: TGTGCCAGCAGCTTAGTTGGGACAGTGAGCCCCACCGGGGAGCTGTTTTTT.

This clonotype was found many times. The chain couples TRBV12-3 or TRBV12-4 to TRBJ2-3; TRBD2 might be the D (6 bases). Trimming pared 5 bases from V and 1 base from J, leaving 7 bases between. The CDR3 is made up of 13 amino acids. The CDR3 loop reads CASSPSGTDTQYF. CDR3 DNA sequence: TGTGCCAGCAGTCCTAGCGGCACAGATACGCAGTATTTT.

This clonotype has ten or more counts. The CDR3 DNA is TGTGCCAGCGGGAGGGTGAACACTGAAGCTTTCTTT. Protein: CASGRVNTEAFF. This rearrangement joins TRBV12-3 or TRBV12-4 to TRBJ1-1; D is uncertain. This CDR3 region has 12 residues. V dropped 8 bases and J dropped 0 bases, with 7 bases sitting between them.

This clonotype was detected ten times or more. This chain links TRBV4-3 with TRBJ2-3, with TRBD2 matching over 8 bases. The germline V gene encodes CDR1 LGHNA and CDR2 YSLEER. V was pared by 0 bases and J by 2 bases, with 7 bases of the junction left unmatched. This CDR3 spans 17 amino acids. The CDR3, as DNA: TGCGCCAGCAGCCAAGATTCTAGCGGGTCTTTCACAGATACGCAGTATTTT. It translates to CASSQDSSGSFTDTQYF.

This clonotype was found many times. The J gene is TRBJ2-1, the V gene TRBV19; TRBD2 matches at 10 bases. CDR3 length equals 14 residues. In germline, CDR1 is LNHDA, CDR2 SQIVND (reference sequence). With 8 bases clipped from V and 7 bases from J, the junction kept 8 bases outside the gene matches. The CDR3 region has the DNA TGTGCCAGTTTAGCGGGAGGCTCGGGGAATGAGCAGTTCTTC. Amino acid sequence: CASLAGGSGNEQFF. Supplemented by reference TRBV19 and TRBJ2-1, the full variable domain reads DGGITQSPKYLFRKEGQNVTLSCEQNLNHDAMYWYRQDPGQGLRLIYYSQIVNDFQKGDIAEGYSVSREKKESFPLTVTSAQKNPTAFYLCASLAGGSGNEQFFGPGTRLTVL.

This clonotype occurred a few times. The chain joins TRBV3-1 to TRBJ2-7; TRBD1 or TRBD2 may be the D gene (6 bases each). Looked up from germline, CDR1 is LGHDT and CDR2 is YNNKEL (reference sequence). V lost 1 base, J lost 2 bases, and 12 bases lay in between. This CDR3 region has 15 residues. The CDR3, as DNA: TGTGCCAGCAGCCAAGCGGGGGACACTGCCTACGAGCAGTACTTC. The encoded protein is CASSQAGDTAYEQYF.

The chain couples TRBV20-1 to TRBJ1-5; unclear D gene. The V gene's germline CDR1 is DFQATT and CDR2 SNEGSKA (reference sequence). The CDR3 is 16 amino acids. V lost 0 bases, J lost 7 bases, and 19 bases lay in between. Written as DNA, the CDR3 is TGCAGTGCTAGAGATCCCGGCGATGTGGAGGTGCAGCCCCAGCATTTT. Translated, it gives CSARDPGDVEVQPQHF.

In this sample, this clonotype turned up many times. The chain recombines TRBV19 with TRBJ2-4, with D uncertain. The germline V and J ends were trimmed by 1 base and 0 bases, with 4 bases remaining between them. Germline CDR1 LNHDA, CDR2 SQIVND (reference sequence). This CDR3 region has 14 residues. CDR3 residues: CASSIASAKNIQYF. CDR3 bases: TGTGCCAGTAGTATAGCCTCAGCCAAAAACATTCAGTACTTC.

This clonotype was detected once. A much larger clone lies one base from this, so it may be a read error. CDR3 residues: CASSSLSGSTYERYF. The CDR3 DNA is TGTGCCAGCAGCTCGCTAAGCGGGAGTACCTACGAGCGGTACTTC. This chain joins TRBV7-9 and TRBJ2-7, with 8 bases matching TRBD2. CDR1 is SEHNR and CDR2 is FQNEAQ in the germline V gene (reference sequence). The length of the CDR3 is 15 residues.

This clonotype was found many times. The chain has TRBV6-5 and TRBJ2-3; 7 positions match TRBD2. The V gene end was trimmed by 1 base and the J gene end by 2 bases; junction bases not matched to a gene: 6. CDR1 is MNHEY and CDR2 is SVGAGI in the germline V gene. There are 16 residues in the CDR3. CDR3 sequence reads: CASSYWAGDPTDTQYF. In DNA form, the CDR3 reads TGTGCCAGCAGTTACTGGGCGGGGGATCCCACAGATACGCAGTATTTT.

This clonotype was seen ten or more times. This sequence joins TRBV15 and TRBJ2-6; D remains unclear. V was cut by 1 base and J by 1 base, with 8 bases left in between. Germline lookup yields CDR1 LNHNV and CDR2 YYDKDF (reference sequence). The CDR3 is 16 residues long. The chain's CDR3 is CATSRVDTSGANVLTF. DNA for the CDR3: TGTGCCACCAGCAGAGTTGACACTTCTGGGGCCAACGTCCTGACTTTC.

Regarding this clonotype: A much larger clone lies one base from this, so it may be a read error. The chain combines TRBV19 with TRBJ2-3, with a weak D call TRBD2 (6 bases). This CDR3 is 13 amino acids long. The germline V gene has CDR1 LNHDA and CDR2 SQIVND (reference sequence). For the CDR3, the DNA is TGTGCCAGTACCCCCGGGACTGGGTATACGCGGTATTTT. Translation gives CASTPGTGYTRYF.

This clonotype was found many times. This chain joins TRBV6-5 and TRBJ1-1; maybe TRBD1 (5 bases). The CDR3 sequence is 14 residues long. The germline CDR1 and CDR2 sequences are MNHEY and SVGAGI. The V end was cut by 5 bases, the J end by 6 bases, with 16 bases between. The CDR3 is CASSTQVLEAEAFF. In DNA form, the CDR3 reads TGTGCCAGCAGTACACAGGTTCTTGAGGCTGAAGCTTTCTTT.

The chain uses TRBV25-1 and TRBJ2-5, with 8 bases aligning to TRBD2. The germline gives CDR1 MGHDK, CDR2 SYGVNS. CDR3 length: 17 residues. V trimming: 4 bases; J trimming: 4 bases; junction bases outside the gene matches: 14. The CDR3 DNA sequence: TGTGCCAGCAGTGGGGTAAAGCGGGGGTCGACCGGAGAGACCCAGTACTTC. It is translated as CASSGVKRGSTGETQYF.

This sequence joins TRBV7-2 and TRBJ1-5; no definite D call. V was shortened by 0 bases and J by 6 bases, with 6 bases between the two germline ends. CDR3 length: 13 amino acids. The germline V gene has CDR1 SGHTA and CDR2 FQGNSA. CDR3 bases: TGTGCCAGCAGCTTAGCATCGACTCAGCCCCAGCATTTT. Translation gives CASSLASTQPQHF.

V is TRBV12-3 or TRBV12-4 and J is TRBJ1-1; 7 bases align to TRBD1. This CDR3 has 15 amino acids. V was clipped by 7 bases and J by 7 bases; unmatched bases: 15. The CDR3 region has the DNA TGTGCCAGCAACCACAACCCGACAGGGTGCCATGAAGCTTTCTTT. This translates into CASNHNPTGCHEAFF.

Ten or more counts support this clonotype. This chain links TRBV4-2 with TRBJ2-5; D remains unclear. V lost 0 bases to trimming and J lost 5 bases, with 13 bases between them. The CDR3 is 15 amino acids. The germline V gene encodes CDR1 LGHNA and CDR2 YNFKEQ. Written as DNA, the CDR3 is TGTGCCAGCAGCCAAGATAAGTTGGTCCGGGAGACCCAGTACTTC. Translating gives CASSQDKLVRETQYF.

This clonotype has only a few counts. The chain combines TRBV11-3 with TRBJ2-5, with TRBD2 matching 11 bases. V lost 5 bases, J lost 0 bases, and 2 bases stayed unmatched. CDR1 SGHNT and CDR2 YENEEA come from the germline V gene. The CDR3 covers 15 residues. The CDR3 sequence is CASSRGLADQETQYF. In DNA, the CDR3 is TGTGCCAGCAGCCGGGGACTAGCGGACCAAGAGACCCAGTACTTC.

Notes on this clonotype: A much larger clonotype is one base distant, so this may be a read error. The J gene is TRBJ2-2, the V gene TRBV19; 9 bases fit TRBD1. The length of the CDR3 is 15 residues. Germline values: CDR1 LNHDA, CDR2 SQIVND (reference sequence). The CDR3 sequence: CASSIADRGLGEPFF. CDR3 DNA: TGTGCCAGTAGTATTGCGGACAGGGGTCTCGGGGAGCCGTTTTTT.

This clonotype was seen repeatedly, ten times or more. In nucleotides, the CDR3 is TGTGCCAGCAGCACGGACGGTAAAGGTCAGCCCCAGCATTTT. Its translation: CASSTDGKGQPQHF. This rearrangement joins TRBV6-2 or TRBV6-3 to TRBJ1-5; D gene uncertain. CDR1 is MNHEY, CDR2 SVGEGT, per germline. CDR3 size: 14 residues. V shed 6 bases and J shed 6 bases, with 15 bases lying between them.

V usage is TRBV28 and J usage is TRBJ2-7; 7 nucleotides line up with TRBD2. Germline V gene lookup returns CDR1 MDHEN and CDR2 SYDVKM. The CDR3 is 12 amino acids. CDR3 loop: CPPQPGGWVRYF. The CDR3, as DNA: TGTCCCCCACAGCCCGGGGGGTGGGTCAGATACTTC.

This clonotype was found many times. J is TRBJ2-3 and V is TRBV28; 7 bases map to TRBD1. The CDR3 spans 17 residues. With 2 bases clipped from V and 0 bases from J, the junction kept 8 bases outside the gene matches. Germline assignment: CDR1 MDHEN and CDR2 SYDVKM. CDR3 amino acids: CASSLIVLDRSTDTQYF. The DNA for the CDR3 is TGTGCCAGCAGTTTAATTGTACTGGACAGGAGCACAGATACGCAGTATTTT. The full variable domain, completed using reference TRBV28 and TRBJ2-3, is DVKVTQSSRYLVKRTGEKVFLECVQDMDHENMFWYRQDPGLGLRLIYFSYDVKMKEKGDIPEGYSVSREKKERFSLILESASTNQTSMYLCASSLIVLDRSTDTQYFGPGTRLTVL.

This clonotype was seen ten or more times. This chain connects TRBV2 to TRBJ1-5; D not certain. Trimming removed 3 bases at V and 0 bases at J, with 12 bases between. Germline lookup yields CDR1 SNHLY and CDR2 FYNNEI. This CDR3 has 16 residues. The CDR3 sequence: CASSDIWIGSNQPQHF. In DNA, the CDR3 is TGTGCCAGCAGTGATATTTGGATTGGTAGCAATCAGCCCCAGCATTTT.

This clonotype was counted ten times or more. The chain joins TRBV20-1 to TRBJ2-7; 7 bases are a match to TRBD1. This CDR3 is 16 amino acids long. The germline gives CDR1 DFQATT, CDR2 SNEGSKA (reference sequence). Unmatched junction bases numbered 17, after V lost 5 bases and J lost 4 bases. This chain's CDR3 is CSALYWSQGEGYEQYF. DNA of the CDR3: TGCAGTGCTCTCTATTGGTCCCAGGGGGAAGGGTACGAGCAGTACTTC.

Worth noting for this clonotype: A much larger clone differs from this one at a single base, so this may be a read error. The chain links TRBV28 to TRBJ1-5, with D tentatively TRBD1 (5 bases). Germline V gives CDR1 MDHEN, CDR2 SYDVKM. The CDR3 has 17 amino acids. CDR3 in DNA: TGTGCCAGCTTAACAATCCAACCTAGAGGGACCAATCAGTCCCAGCATTTT. Its translation: CASLTIQPRGTNQSQHF. Together with reference TRBV28 and TRBJ1-5, the CDR3 gives the full variable domain: DVKVTQSSRYLVKRTGEKVFLECVQDMDHENMFWYRQDPGLGLRLIYFSYDVKMKEKGDIPEGYSVSREKKERFSLILESASTNQTSMYLCASLTIQPRGTNQSQHFGDGTRLSIL.

This clonotype was counted many times. The J gene is TRBJ2-7, the V gene TRBV27, with 7 bases matching TRBD1. The V gene's germline CDR1 is MNHEY and CDR2 SMNVEV (reference sequence). CDR3 length: 13 amino acids. V lost 5 bases to trimming and J lost 9 bases; unmatched junction nucleotides: 10. CDR3 nucleotides: TGTGCCAGCAGTGTCGGGACAGCGACCTGGCAGTACTTC. It specifies CASSVGTATWQYF.

At least ten counts were recorded for this clonotype. The gene calls are TRBV19 and TRBJ2-2, with 11 bases aligning to TRBD2. This CDR3 comprises 15 residues. Germline CDR1 reads LNHDA; CDR2 reads SQIVND (reference sequence). Unmatched junction bases numbered 5, after V lost 7 bases and J lost 4 bases. The CDR3 reads CASKLAGGSTGELFF. DNA of the CDR3: TGTGCCAGTAAGCTAGCGGGAGGTTCCACCGGGGAGCTGTTTTTT.